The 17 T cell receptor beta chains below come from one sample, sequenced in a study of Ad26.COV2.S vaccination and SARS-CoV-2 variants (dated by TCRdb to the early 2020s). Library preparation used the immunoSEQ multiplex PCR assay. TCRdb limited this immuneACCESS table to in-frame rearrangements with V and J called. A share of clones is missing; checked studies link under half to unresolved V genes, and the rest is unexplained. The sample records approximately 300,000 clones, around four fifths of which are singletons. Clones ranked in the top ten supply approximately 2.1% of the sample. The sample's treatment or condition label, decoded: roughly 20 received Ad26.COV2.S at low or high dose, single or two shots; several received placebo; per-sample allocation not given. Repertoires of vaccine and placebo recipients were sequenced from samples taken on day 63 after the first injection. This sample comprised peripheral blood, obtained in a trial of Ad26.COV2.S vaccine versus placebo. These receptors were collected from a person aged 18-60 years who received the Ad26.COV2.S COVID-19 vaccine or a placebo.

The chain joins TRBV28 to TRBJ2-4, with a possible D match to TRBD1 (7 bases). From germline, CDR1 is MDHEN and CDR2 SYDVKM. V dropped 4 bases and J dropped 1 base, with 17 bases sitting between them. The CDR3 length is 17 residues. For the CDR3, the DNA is TGTGCCAGCAGTTACCCCGGAGGGGGCCTGGCCAAAAACATTCAGTACTTC. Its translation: CASSYPGGGLAKNIQYF.

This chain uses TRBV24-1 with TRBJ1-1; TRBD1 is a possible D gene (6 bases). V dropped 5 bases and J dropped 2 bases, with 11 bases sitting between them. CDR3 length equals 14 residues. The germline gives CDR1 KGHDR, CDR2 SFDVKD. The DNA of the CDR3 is TGTGCCACCAGTGTCGGGGGCCCAAACACTGAAGCTTTCTTT. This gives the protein CATSVGGPNTEAFF.

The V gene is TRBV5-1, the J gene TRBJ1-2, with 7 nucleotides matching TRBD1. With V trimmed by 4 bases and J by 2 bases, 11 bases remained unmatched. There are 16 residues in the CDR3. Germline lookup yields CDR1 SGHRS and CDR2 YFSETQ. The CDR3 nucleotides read TGCGCCAGCAGCGTGACCGGGACAGACGTCAACTATGGCTACACCTTC. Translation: CASSVTGTDVNYGYTF. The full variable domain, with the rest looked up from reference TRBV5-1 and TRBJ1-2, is KAGVTQTPRYLIKTRGQQVTLSCSPISGHRSVSWYQQTPGQGLQFLFEYFSETQRNKGNFPGRFSGRQFSNSRSEMNVSTLELGDSALYLCASSVTGTDVNYGYTFGSGTRLTVV.

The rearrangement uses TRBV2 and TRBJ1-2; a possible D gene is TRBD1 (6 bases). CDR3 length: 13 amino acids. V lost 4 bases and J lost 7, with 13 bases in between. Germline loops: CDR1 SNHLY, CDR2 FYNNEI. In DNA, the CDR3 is TGTGCCAGCAGTGTAGAGACAGGCATTGGCTACACCTTC. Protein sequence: CASSVETGIGYTF.

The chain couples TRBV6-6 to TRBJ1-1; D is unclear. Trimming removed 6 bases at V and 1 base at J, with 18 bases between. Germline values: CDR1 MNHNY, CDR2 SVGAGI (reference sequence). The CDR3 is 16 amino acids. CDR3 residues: CASSQFSWTANTEAFF. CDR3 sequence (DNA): TGTGCCAGCAGCCAATTTTCTTGGACGGCGAACACTGAAGCTTTCTTT.

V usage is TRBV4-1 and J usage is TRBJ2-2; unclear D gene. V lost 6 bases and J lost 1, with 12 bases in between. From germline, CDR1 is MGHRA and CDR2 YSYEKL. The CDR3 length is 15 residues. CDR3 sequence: CASREFGENTGELFF. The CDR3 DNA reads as TGCGCCAGCAGAGAGTTTGGGGAGAACACCGGGGAGCTGTTTTTT.

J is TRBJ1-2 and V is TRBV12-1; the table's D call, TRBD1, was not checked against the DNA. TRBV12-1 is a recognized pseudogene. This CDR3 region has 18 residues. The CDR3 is CASKTPATGGSSNYGYTF. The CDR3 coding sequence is TGTGCCAGCAAGACTCCGGCGACAGGGGGCTCTTCCAACTATGGCTACACCTTC.

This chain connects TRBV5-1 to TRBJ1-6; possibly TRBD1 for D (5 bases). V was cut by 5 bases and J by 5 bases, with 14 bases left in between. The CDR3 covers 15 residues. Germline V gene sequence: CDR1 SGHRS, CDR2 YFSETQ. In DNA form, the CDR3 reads TGCGCCAGCAGTTGGGACGGGAATAATAATTCACCCCTCCACTTT. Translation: CASSWDGNNNSPLHF.

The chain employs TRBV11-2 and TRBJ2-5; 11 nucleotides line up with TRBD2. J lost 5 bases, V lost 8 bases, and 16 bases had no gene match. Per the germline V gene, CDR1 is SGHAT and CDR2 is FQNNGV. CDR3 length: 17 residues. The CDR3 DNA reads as TGTGCCAGCGATGGGCTCCGTAGTGCTAGCGGGGGGGAGACCCAGTACTTC. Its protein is CASDGLRSASGGETQYF.

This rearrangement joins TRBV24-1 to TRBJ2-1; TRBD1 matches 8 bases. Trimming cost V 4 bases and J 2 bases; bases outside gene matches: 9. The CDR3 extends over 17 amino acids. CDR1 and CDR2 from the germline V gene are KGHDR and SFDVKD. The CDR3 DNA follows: TGTGCCACCAGTGAATCTCGGACAGGGAAGGCCTACAATGAGCAGTTCTTC. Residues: CATSESRTGKAYNEQFF.

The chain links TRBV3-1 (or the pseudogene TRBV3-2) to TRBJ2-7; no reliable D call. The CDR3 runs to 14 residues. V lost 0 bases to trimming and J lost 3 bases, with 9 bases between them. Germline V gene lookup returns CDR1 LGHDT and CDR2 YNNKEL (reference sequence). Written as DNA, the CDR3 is TGTGCCAGCAGCCAAGATTTCAGGAGCTACGAGCAGTACTTC. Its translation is CASSQDFRSYEQYF.

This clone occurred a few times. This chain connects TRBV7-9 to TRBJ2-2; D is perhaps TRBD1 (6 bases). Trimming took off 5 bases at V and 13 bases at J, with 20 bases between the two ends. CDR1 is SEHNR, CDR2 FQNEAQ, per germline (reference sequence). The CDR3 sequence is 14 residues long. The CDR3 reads CASSELLQGTRLFF. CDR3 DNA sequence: TGTGCCAGCAGCGAACTCCTACAGGGAACGCGGCTGTTTTTT.

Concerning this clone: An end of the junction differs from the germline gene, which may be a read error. CDR3 residues: CASSLPGLAGVF. The CDR3 nucleotides read TGTGCCAGCAGCCTCCCGGGACTAGCGGGGGTCTTT. This chain joins TRBV6-5 and TRBJ2-3; 14 bases map to TRBD2. The CDR3 length is 12 residues. CDR1 is MNHEY, CDR2 SVGAGI, per germline.

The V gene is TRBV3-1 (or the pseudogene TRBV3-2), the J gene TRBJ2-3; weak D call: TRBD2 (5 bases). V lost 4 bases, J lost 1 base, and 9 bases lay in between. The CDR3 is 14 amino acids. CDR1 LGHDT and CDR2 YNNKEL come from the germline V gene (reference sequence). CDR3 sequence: CASSPLGGTDTQYF. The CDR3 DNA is TGTGCCAGCAGCCCTCTCGGGGGCACAGATACGCAGTATTTT.

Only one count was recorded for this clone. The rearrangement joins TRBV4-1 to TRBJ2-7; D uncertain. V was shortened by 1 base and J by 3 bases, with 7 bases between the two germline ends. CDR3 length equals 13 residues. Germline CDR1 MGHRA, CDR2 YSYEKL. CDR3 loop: CASSQGPYYEQYF. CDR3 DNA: TGCGCCAGCAGCCAAGGGCCTTACTACGAGCAGTACTTC.

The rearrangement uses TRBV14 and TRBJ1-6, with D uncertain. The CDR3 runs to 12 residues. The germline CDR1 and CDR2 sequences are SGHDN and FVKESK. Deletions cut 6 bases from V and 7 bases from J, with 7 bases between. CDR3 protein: CASSPINSPLHF. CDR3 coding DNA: TGTGCCAGCAGTCCCATAAATTCACCCCTCCACTTT.

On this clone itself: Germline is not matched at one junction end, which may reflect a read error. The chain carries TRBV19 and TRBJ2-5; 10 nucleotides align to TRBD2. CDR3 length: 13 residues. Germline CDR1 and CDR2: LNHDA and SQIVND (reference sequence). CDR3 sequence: CASTPGIPAGGDF. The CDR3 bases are TGTGCCAGTACCCCCGGGATTCCAGCGGGGGGGGACTTC.